Below are 2 T cell receptor beta chains sequenced from a single sample in a study of response to subunit inactivated influenza vaccine. TCRdb processed the RT-PCR reads anew with MiXCR; each CDR3 protein has one entry. Among 500,000 to 600,000 distinct CDR3 sequences listed, approximately 10% were seen once. This same sample was also part of a study on T cells expressing NK-cell markers. That investigation notes: What made the TCR beta cDNA was 5'RACE template switching with UMIs.

The sample here was PBMCs from blood, taken on the day of vaccination. Receptor source: a man over 45 who received an inactivated influenza vaccine.

This clonotype was detected many times. J is TRBJ1-2 and V is TRBV5-1; D is unclear. The CDR3 has 13 residues. CDR1 SGHRS and CDR2 YFSETQ come from the germline V gene. With 3 bases removed from V and 4 bases from J, the gap between germline ends came to 10 bases. CDR3 in DNA: TGCGCCAGCAGCTCGGACGGGAGCTATGGCTACACCTTC. Encoded protein: CASSSDGSYGYTF.

In this sample, this clonotype turned up a few times. V and J are TRBV6-2 or TRBV6-3 and TRBJ2-7, with D possibly being TRBD1 (6 bases). This CDR3 region has 14 residues. V lost 8 bases and J lost 2, with 16 bases in between. CDR1 is MNHEY and CDR2 is SVGEGT in the germline V gene. CDR3 bases: TGTGCCAGCCGAAACAGGGCTCCGGCCTACGAGCAGTACTTC. It specifies CASRNRAPAYEQYF.